This record concerns one T cell receptor beta chain sequence. Its antigen is currently unknown. Treatment of the sample: oral pan-JAK inhibitor, 5-10 mg twice daily. Lesional scalp punch biopsies and peripheral blood came from alopecia areata patients. These data originate in a study of CD8+ T cells in alopecia areata. Across the whole study: Treatment ran 6 to 18 months, with 6 months of follow-up afterward. Disease severity was quantified as SALT score of affected scalp area.

Extraction of RNA preceded its reverse transcription into cDNA, which served as the sequencing template. The method was immunoSEQ multiplex PCR; TCRdb's version includes in-frame clones alone and lacks a portion of them. The data contain 200,000 to 250,000 clones, roughly 66% of them singletons. Overall study findings and caveats: Persistence during tofacitinib was seen for many expanded lesional clones in scalp and blood.

This sequence originates from a human donor with alopecia areata. This material consisted of CD4+ T cells sorted from blood, taken at week 44, from a patient treated with tofacitinib.

The CDR3 spells CSVALARNTEAFF. The CDR3 nucleotides read TGCAGCGTTGCACTGGCGAGGAACACTGAAGCTTTCTTT. The chain has TRBV29-1 and TRBJ1-1; D gene ambiguous. The germline V and J ends were trimmed by 4 bases and 1 base, with 10 bases remaining between them. The CDR3 contains 13 residues. Germline-derived CDR1 and CDR2 are SQVTM and ANQGSEA.